Following are 12 T cell receptor beta chains from one sample sequenced in a study of blood T cell repertoires in COVID-19. Sequencing was performed with immunoSEQ multiplex PCR; in TCRdb, only in-frame clones are kept and a portion is missing. In the table there are about 400,000 clones, about 88% of which are singletons. Material: PBMCs or T cells enriched from blood (not recorded which). The source is a woman aged 25 to 39 who had recovered from COVID-19.

V is TRBV19 and J is TRBJ2-7; 7 bases match TRBD2. The germline gives CDR1 LNHDA, CDR2 SQIVND (reference sequence). The CDR3 runs 14 residues. The ends lost 5 bases at V and 0 bases at J; junction bases unmatched: 4. This chain's CDR3 is CASSYSGYSYEQYF. In DNA, the CDR3 is TGTGCCAGTAGTTATAGCGGGTACTCCTACGAGCAGTACTTC.

The chain joins TRBV5-4 to TRBJ1-2, with 7 bases matching TRBD1. The CDR3 spans 16 residues. V lost 0 bases, J lost 4 bases, and 9 bases stayed unmatched. Germline V gene lookup returns CDR1 SGHNT and CDR2 YYREEE (reference sequence). The CDR3: CASSLAQNRGGYGYTF. In DNA form, the CDR3 reads TGTGCCAGCAGCTTGGCCCAGAACAGGGGTGGCTATGGCTACACCTTC.

The chain is built from TRBV3-1 (or the pseudogene TRBV3-2) and TRBJ2-5; weak D call: TRBD2 (5 bases). The CDR3 has 16 amino acids. Between the trimmed V and J ends, which lost 0 bases and 3 bases, there was a span of 14 bases. Germline CDR1 LGHDT, CDR2 YNNKEL (reference sequence). CDR3 sequence: CASSQDWVAPKETQYF. The CDR3 bases are TGTGCCAGCAGCCAAGATTGGGTAGCGCCTAAAGAGACCCAGTACTTC.

This chain uses TRBV5-8 with TRBJ1-6; 7 nucleotides align to TRBD1. The length of the CDR3 is 15 residues. The J segment lost 7 bases and the V segment lost 0 bases, leaving 4 bases of the junction unmatched. The germline gives CDR1 SGHTS, CDR2 YDEGEE. The CDR3: CASSLAYRGNSPLHF. CDR3 nucleotides: TGTGCCAGCAGCTTGGCTTACAGGGGAAATTCACCCCTCCACTTT.

The chain uses TRBV30 and TRBJ1-5, with a weak D call TRBD1 (6 bases). The CDR3 covers 10 residues. V was clipped by 5 bases and J by 15 bases, with 14 bases between them. Per the germline V gene, CDR1 is GTSNPN and CDR2 is SVGIG (reference sequence). The CDR3 sequence: CAWERQESHF. The CDR3 bases are TGTGCCTGGGAAAGACAGGAATCGCATTTT.

The V call is TRBV5-6, the J call TRBJ2-5, with D unresolved. With 3 bases removed from V and 2 bases from J, the gap between germline ends came to 8 bases. CDR1 and CDR2 from the germline V gene are SGHDT and YYEEEE. The CDR3 is 13 amino acids. CDR3 nucleotide sequence: TGTGCCAGCAGCTGGGCGCGACAAGAGACCCAGTACTTC. Its protein is CASSWARQETQYF.

The genes are TRBV9 and TRBJ2-1; 9 bases are shared with TRBD2. Trimming took 0 bases from V and 6 from J; bases not matched to a gene: 10. Germline values: CDR1 SGDLS, CDR2 YYNGEE. There are 17 residues in the CDR3. The CDR3 spells CASSVEAGGAAGNEQFF. The CDR3 DNA follows: TGTGCCAGCAGCGTAGAAGCGGGAGGAGCGGCGGGCAATGAGCAGTTCTTC.

The V gene is TRBV27, the J gene TRBJ2-7; TRBD2 agrees at 7 bases. The CDR3 covers 15 residues. CDR1 and CDR2 (germline): MNHEY, SMNVEV (reference sequence). With 6 bases clipped from V and 6 bases from J, the junction kept 14 bases outside the gene matches. CDR3 region: CASSPKWGGNFEQYF. The CDR3 bases are TGTGCCAGCAGCCCGAAATGGGGGGGTAACTTCGAGCAGTACTTC.

The V call is TRBV13, the J call TRBJ2-7; TRBD2 agrees at 12 bases. The CDR3 consists of 15 residues. The J segment lost 5 bases and the V segment lost 4 bases, leaving 6 bases of the junction unmatched. Germline V lookup: CDR1 PRHDT, CDR2 FYEKMQ (reference sequence). CDR3 protein: CASSSRLAGVNEQYF. The CDR3 bases are TGTGCCAGCAGCTCACGACTAGCGGGAGTTAACGAGCAGTACTTC.

V is TRBV7-8 and J is TRBJ2-5, with 7 bases that match TRBD1. The CDR3 is 13 amino acids. Losses at the gene ends were 6 bases for V and 2 bases for J; bases not matched to a gene: 3. Germline CDR1 reads SGHVS; CDR2 reads FQNEAQ. The CDR3 DNA reads TGTGCCAGCAGGTGGGACAGACAAGAGACCCAGTACTTC. Translating gives CASRWDRQETQYF.

This chain joins TRBV6-1 and TRBJ1-1; no firm D call. The CDR3 is made up of 12 amino acids. The V end was cut by 1 base, the J end by 8 bases, with 8 bases between. Looked up from germline, CDR1 is MNHNS and CDR2 is SASEGT. The CDR3 nucleotides read TGTGCCAGCAGTGAAGGTATCTTAGAAGCTTTCTTT. Its translation is CASSEGILEAFF.

The chain carries TRBV11-3 and TRBJ2-3; 11 bases fit TRBD2. V gave up 5 bases and J gave up 3 bases; unmatched junction bases: 7. Germline loops: CDR1 SGHNT, CDR2 YENEEA. The CDR3 spans 16 residues. The CDR3 DNA sequence: TGTGCCAGCAGCAAAACTAGCGGGAGAGGGACAGATACGCAGTATTTT. Amino acid sequence: CASSKTSGRGTDTQYF.